This TCR beta chain was documented in a study of T cell responses to AZD1222 COVID-19 vaccine. Study-wide results and caveats: Spike-wide coverage was observed for vaccine-associated CD4 TCRs, with dominant responses at 160-218 and 743-854.

As for this clone: The antigen remains undetermined. Germline and junction disagree at one end, which may indicate a read error.

Clones were read by immunoSEQ multiplex PCR, and TCRdb kept only the in-frame ones, dropping some. Of roughly 110,000 clones listed, more than 65% are singletons. There are 13 residues in the CDR3. The germline gives CDR1 SSHAT, CDR2 FNYEAQ (reference sequence). The chain has TRBV7-7 and TRBJ2-1; TRBD1 is a possible D gene (5 bases). The sequence derives from an adult in good health. Sample: peripheral blood, taken on day 0 of AZD1222 vaccination. CDR3 protein: CASSSAGNNEQFF. CDR3 nucleotides: TGTGCTAGCAGCTCGGCAGGGAACAATGAGCAGTTCTTC.